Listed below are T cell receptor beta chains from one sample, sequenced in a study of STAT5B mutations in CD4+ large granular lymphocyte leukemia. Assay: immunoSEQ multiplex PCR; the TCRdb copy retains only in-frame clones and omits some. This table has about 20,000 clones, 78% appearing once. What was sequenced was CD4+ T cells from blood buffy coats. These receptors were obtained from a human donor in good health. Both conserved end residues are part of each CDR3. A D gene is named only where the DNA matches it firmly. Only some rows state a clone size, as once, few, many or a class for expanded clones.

CASNLNTEAFF,TGTGCCAGCAACCTAAACACTGAAGCTTTCTTT,few,TRBV2,.,TRBJ1-1
CASSDSYGYTF,TGCGCCAGCAGTGATAGTTATGGCTACACCTTC,.,TRBV10-2,.,TRBJ1-2
CASSGGANGETQYF,TGCGCCAGCAGCGGCGGGGCGAATGGGGAGACCCAGTACTTC,.,TRBV5-1,.,TRBJ2-5
CASSILGTTDTQYF,TGTGCCAGTAGTATTTTAGGGACAACAGATACGCAGTATTTT,.,TRBV19,.,TRBJ2-3
CASTDSYNEQFF,TGTGCCAGCACGGACAGTTACAATGAGCAGTTCTTC,.,TRBV6-1,.,TRBJ2-1
CASSLTAGAYEQYF,TGTGCCAGCAGCTTAACGGCGGGAGCCTACGAGCAGTACTTC,.,TRBV7-3,TRBD2,TRBJ2-7
CASSRQGGGGELFF,TGTGCCAGCAGCCGACAGGGGGGAGGCGGGGAGCTGTTTTTT,.,TRBV28,TRBD1,TRBJ2-2
CASSPRSGGVNTGELFF,TGTGCCAGCTCACCAAGATCTGGCGGGGTAAACACCGGGGAGCTGTTTTTT,.,TRBV18,.,TRBJ2-2
CAISEVTGNQPQHF,TGTGCCATCAGTGAGGTGACGGGCAATCAGCCCCAGCATTTT,.,TRBV10-3,.,TRBJ1-5
CASTKGGGYSGANVLTF,TGTGCCAGTACCAAAGGGGGGGGGTACTCTGGGGCCAACGTCCTGACTTTC,.,TRBV19,.,TRBJ2-6
CASSSVVTQYF,TGTGCCAGCAGCTCCGTAGTAACACAGTACTTC,few,TRBV2,.,TRBJ2-4
CAWSTNRDQPQHF,TGTGCCTGGAGTACCAACAGGGATCAGCCCCAGCATTTT,.,TRBV30,.,TRBJ1-5
CASSSQTSGGYEQYF,TGTGCCAGCAGCTCCCAGACTAGCGGGGGCTACGAGCAGTACTTC,.,TRBV7-9,TRBD2,TRBJ2-7
CASSPEGTPLKNIQYF,TGTGCCAGCAGCCCAGAGGGGACTCCCTTAAAAAACATTCAGTACTTC,.,TRBV7-2,.,TRBJ2-4
CASSGDRVRGQPQHF,TGTGCCAGCAGTGGCGACAGGGTGCGGGGTCAGCCCCAGCATTTT,.,TRBV6-1,TRBD1,TRBJ1-5
CASSLPVLASSTDTQYF,TGTGCCAGCAGCTTACCGGTCTTGGCGAGCAGCACAGATACGCAGTATTTT,once,TRBV7-2,.,TRBJ2-3
CASSLAVGGRTEAFF,TGTGCCAGCAGTTTAGCCGTCGGGGGGCGGACTGAAGCTTTCTTT,.,TRBV28,.,TRBJ1-1
CATSRAGAGNEQFF,TGTGCCACCAGCCGGGCCGGGGCAGGGAATGAGCAGTTCTTC,.,TRBV15,.,TRBJ2-1
CAISSEDLLEVSSDTQYF,TGTGCCATCAGTTCCGAAGACTTACTAGAGGTCTCATCAGATACGCAGTATTTT,.,TRBV10-3,.,TRBJ2-3
CASSLGTENTIYF,TGCGCCAGCAGCTTGGGGACAGAGAACACCATATATTTT,.,TRBV5-1,.,TRBJ1-3
CASSEGGVNYGYTF,TGTGCCAGCAGTGAAGGGGGTGTTAACTATGGCTACACCTTC,once,TRBV6-1,.,TRBJ1-2
CASSGTRGTGELFF,TGTGCCAGCAGTGGGACTAGGGGTACCGGGGAGCTGTTTTTT,few,TRBV2,TRBD2,TRBJ2-2
CASSLDTTWSEQYF,TGTGCCAGCAGCCTGGACACCACTTGGTCCGAGCAGTACTTC,.,TRBV9,.,TRBJ2-7
CASRLTGQGVRDTQYF,TGTGCCAGCAGATTGACGGGACAGGGTGTTAGAGATACGCAGTATTTT,.,TRBV11-2,TRBD1,TRBJ2-3
CASSVRPTSEGDEQYF,TGTGCCAGCAGCGTCCGCCCTACTAGCGAGGGGGACGAGCAGTACTTC,.,TRBV9,.,TRBJ2-7
CASSVSHRFPNEQFF,TGTGCCAGCAGCGTAAGCCATAGGTTCCCCAATGAGCAGTTCTTC,.,TRBV9,.,TRBJ2-1
CASSRPEGYNEQFF,TGTGCCAGCAGCCGGCCCGAAGGGTACAATGAGCAGTTCTTC,once,TRBV5-4,.,TRBJ2-1
CASRRPDQPQHF,TGTGCCAGCAGACGGCCCGATCAGCCCCAGCATTTT,.,TRBV6-6,.,TRBJ1-5
CASSSGTGGHQPQHF,TGCGCCAGCAGCTCCGGGACAGGGGGACATCAGCCCCAGCATTTT,.,TRBV5-1,TRBD1,TRBJ1-5
CASSRPDTDSGNTIYF,TGCGCCAGCAGCCGCCCCGACACCGACTCTGGAAACACCATATATTTT,.,TRBV5-1,.,TRBJ1-3
CASSQDGGEKTQYF,TGCGCCAGCAGCCAAGATGGGGGGGAAAAGACCCAGTACTTC,.,TRBV4-3,TRBD2,TRBJ2-5
CASSIPGQGAGEQYF,TGTGCCAGTAGTATACCGGGACAGGGGGCAGGAGAGCAGTACTTC,.,TRBV19,TRBD1,TRBJ2-7
CASSVDPPAGMSNEQFF,TGTGCCAGCAGCGTAGACCCCCCAGCGGGAATGAGCAATGAGCAGTTCTTC,.,TRBV9,TRBD2,TRBJ2-1
CASSSSGRSSYEQYF,TGTGCCAGTAGTTCATCCGGGCGGAGCTCCTACGAGCAGTACTTC,.,TRBV19,.,TRBJ2-7
CASSLDSGMNTEAFF,TGTGCCAGCAGCTTGGATTCAGGGATGAACACTGAAGCTTTCTTT,.,TRBV5-4,.,TRBJ1-1
CASSALAGDSYEQYF,TGTGCCAGCAGTGCCCTAGCGGGTGATTCCTACGAGCAGTACTTC,.,TRBV6-1,TRBD2,TRBJ2-7
CASSSKTSASGGAIWTDTQYF,TGCGCCAGCAGCTCCAAAACATCAGCCAGCGGGGGGGCCATTTGGACAGATACGCAGTATTTT,.,TRBV23-1,TRBD2,TRBJ2-3
CASSLTGTGNYEQYF,TGTGCCAGCAGCTTAACCGGGACAGGGAACTACGAGCAGTACTTC,.,TRBV7-3,TRBD1,TRBJ2-7
CASSPPSLSETEAFF,TGTGCCAGCTCACCACCTAGCCTCTCGGAGACTGAAGCTTTCTTT,.,TRBV18,.,TRBJ1-1
CASGTATGELFF,TGTGCCAGCGGGACGGCCACCGGGGAGCTGTTTTTT,.,TRBV7-2,.,TRBJ2-2
CASSKREFNTGELFF,TGTGCCAGTAGTAAGCGGGAATTTAACACCGGGGAGCTGTTTTTT,.,TRBV19,TRBD2,TRBJ2-2
CASSARQGEYYGYTF,TGTGCCAGCAGCGCCAGACAGGGGGAGTACTATGGCTACACCTTC,once,TRBV5-6,TRBD1,TRBJ1-2
CASSLNRLSNTEAFF,TGTGCCAGCAGCTTAAATAGATTATCGAACACTGAAGCTTTCTTT,.,TRBV7-3,.,TRBJ1-1
CASSSTGVRGISNQPQHF,TGTGCCAGCAGTTCGACAGGGGTCCGCGGGATTAGCAATCAGCCCCAGCATTTT,.,TRBV28,TRBD1,TRBJ1-5
CSGWGVSGTEAFF,TGCAGCGGCTGGGGGGTCTCGGGCACTGAAGCTTTCTTT,.,TRBV29-1,.,TRBJ1-1
CASSLDRANEQFF,TGTGCCAGCAGTTTGGACAGGGCGAATGAGCAGTTCTTC,few,TRBV27,TRBD1,TRBJ2-1
CASSSIGVGYGYTF,TGTGCCAGCAGTTCTATTGGAGTCGGCTATGGCTACACCTTC,.,TRBV28,.,TRBJ1-2
CASRGQGVGGYTF,TGTGCCAGCAGGGGACAGGGGGTGGGTGGCTACACCTTC,.,TRBV28,TRBD1,TRBJ1-2
CASRSLLGGTTDTQYF,TGTGCCAGCCGCTCACTACTTGGGGGGACCACAGATACGCAGTATTTT,.,TRBV28,.,TRBJ2-3
CASSPLAGGMGEQFF,TGTGCCAGCAGTCCCCTAGCGGGAGGGATGGGTGAGCAGTTCTTC,.,TRBV6-5,TRBD2,TRBJ2-1
CASSLQGTGELFF,TGTGCCAGCAGCTTACAGGGAACCGGGGAGCTGTTTTTT,once,TRBV7-3,.,TRBJ2-2
CASSLSAGRGIEKLFF,TGTGCCAGCAGTTTATCCGCGGGGAGGGGGATTGAAAAACTGTTTTTT,.,TRBV27,.,TRBJ1-4
CSVPTREGSSYEQYF,TGCAGCGTCCCCACTCGGGAGGGGAGCTCCTACGAGCAGTACTTC,few,TRBV29-1,TRBD2,TRBJ2-7